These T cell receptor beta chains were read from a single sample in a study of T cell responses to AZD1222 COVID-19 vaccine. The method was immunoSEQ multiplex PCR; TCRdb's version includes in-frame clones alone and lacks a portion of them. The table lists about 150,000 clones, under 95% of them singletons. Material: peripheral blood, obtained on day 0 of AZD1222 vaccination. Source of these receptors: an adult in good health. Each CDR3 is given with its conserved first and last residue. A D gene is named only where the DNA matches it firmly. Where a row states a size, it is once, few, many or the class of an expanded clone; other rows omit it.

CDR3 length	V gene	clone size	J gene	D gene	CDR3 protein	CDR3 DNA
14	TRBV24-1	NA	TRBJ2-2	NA	CATSESGNTGELFF	TGTGCCACCAGTGAGTCCGGGAACACCGGGGAGCTGTTTTTT
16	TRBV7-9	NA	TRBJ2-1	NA	CASSSPSVGAYNEQFF	TGTGCCAGCAGCTCCCCAAGCGTCGGGGCTTACAATGAGCAGTTCTTC
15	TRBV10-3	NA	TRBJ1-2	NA	CAISEEGSGPHGYTF	TGTGCCATCAGTGAGGAAGGGTCAGGGCCACATGGCTACACCTTC
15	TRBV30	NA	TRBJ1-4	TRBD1	CAWGKTGGLNEKLFF	TGTGCCTGGGGAAAAACAGGGGGACTTAATGAAAAACTGTTTTTT
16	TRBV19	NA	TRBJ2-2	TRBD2	CASSTRTSGNTGELFF	TGTGCCAGTAGTACTAGGACTAGCGGGAACACCGGGGAGCTGTTTTTT
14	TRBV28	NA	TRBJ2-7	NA	CASSPGLVEYEQYF	TGTGCCAGCAGCCCGGGACTGGTGGAATACGAGCAGTACTTC
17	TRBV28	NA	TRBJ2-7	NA	CASSLSRRRPDGYEQYF	TGTGCCAGCAGTTTATCCCGACGCCGACCCGACGGATACGAGCAGTACTTC
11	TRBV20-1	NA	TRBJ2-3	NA	CSAPRLDTQYF	TGCAGTGCTCCGCGGCTGGATACGCAGTATTTT
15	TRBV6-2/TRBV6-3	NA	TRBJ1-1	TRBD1	CASSYGRTGGTEAFF	TGTGCCAGCAGTTACGGCAGGACAGGGGGCACTGAAGCTTTCTTT
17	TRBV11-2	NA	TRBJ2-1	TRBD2	CASSRGGGTSSYNEQFF	TGTGCCAGCAGCCGTGGGGGGGGGACTAGCTCCTACAATGAGCAGTTCTTC
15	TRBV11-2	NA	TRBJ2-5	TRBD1	CASSSTGKLVETQYF	TGTGCCAGCAGCTCGACAGGGAAGCTCGTGGAGACCCAGTACTTC
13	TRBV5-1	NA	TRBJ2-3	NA	CASKWGRTDTQYF	TGCGCCAGCAAGTGGGGTCGCACAGATACGCAGTATTTT
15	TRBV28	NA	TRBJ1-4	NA	CASSLGFGANEKLFF	TGTGCCAGCAGTTTAGGCTTTGGGGCTAATGAAAAACTGTTTTTT
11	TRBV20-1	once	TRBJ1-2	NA	CSAPIIYGYTF	TGCAGTGCCCCTATTATCTATGGCTACACCTTC
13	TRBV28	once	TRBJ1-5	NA	CASGREGQQPQHF	TGTGCCAGCGGAAGGGAGGGACAACAGCCCCAGCATTTT
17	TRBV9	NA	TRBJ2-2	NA	CASSVGSGAWGTGELFF	TGTGCCAGCAGCGTAGGATCCGGCGCTTGGGGAACCGGGGAGCTGTTTTTT
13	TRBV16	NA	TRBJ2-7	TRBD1	CASSQDRVAEQYF	TGTGCCAGCAGCCAGGACAGGGTGGCGGAGCAGTACTTC
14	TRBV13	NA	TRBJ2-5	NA	CASSSSLEGETQYF	TGTGCCAGCAGCTCCTCCCTAGAAGGCGAGACCCAGTACTTC
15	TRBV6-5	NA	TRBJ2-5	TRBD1	CASSYHGTAEETQYF	TGTGCCAGCAGTTATCACGGGACAGCCGAGGAGACCCAGTACTTC
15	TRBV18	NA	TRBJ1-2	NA	CASSPQDAGGMSYTF	TGTGCCAGCTCACCCCAGGACGCCGGGGGGATGAGCTACACCTTC
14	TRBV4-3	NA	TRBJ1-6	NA	CASSQGTTDSPLHF	TGCGCCAGCAGCCAAGGAACGACCGATTCACCCCTCCACTTT
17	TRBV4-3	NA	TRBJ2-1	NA	CASSQRSGLATRNEQFF	TGCGCCAGCAGCCAAAGATCCGGACTTGCCACCCGGAATGAGCAGTTCTTC
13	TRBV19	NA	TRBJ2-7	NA	CASSINGHYEQYF	TGTGCCAGTAGTATCAACGGCCATTACGAGCAGTACTTC
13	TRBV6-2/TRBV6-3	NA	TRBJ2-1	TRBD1	CASNPTGPHEQFF	TGTGCCAGCAACCCGACAGGGCCCCATGAGCAGTTCTTC
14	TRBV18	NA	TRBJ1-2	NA	CASSPGRNHYGYTF	TGTGCCAGCTCACCAGGACGGAACCACTATGGCTACACCTTC
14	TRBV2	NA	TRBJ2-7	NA	CASSEGDLPYEQYF	TGTGCCAGCAGTGAAGGTGATCTACCCTACGAGCAGTACTTC
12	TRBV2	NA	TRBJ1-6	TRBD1	CASGGQGLHLHF	TGTGCCAGCGGAGGACAGGGGCTTCACCTCCACTTT
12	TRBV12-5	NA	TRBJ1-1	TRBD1	CASGLSGGEAFF	TGTGCTAGTGGTTTGTCAGGGGGAGAAGCTTTCTTT
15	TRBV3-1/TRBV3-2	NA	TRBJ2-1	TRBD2	CASSPTSGSRNEQFF	TGTGCCAGCAGCCCGACTAGCGGGAGTCGGAATGAGCAGTTCTTC
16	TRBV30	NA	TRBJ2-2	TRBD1	CAWSTGQGRSAGELFF	TGTGCCTGGAGTACGGGACAGGGGAGGTCCGCCGGGGAGCTGTTTTTT